The clone carrying this T cell receptor beta chain was observed many times. The antigen is unknown. Full-length variable regions came from constant-region reverse primers plus semi-nested Nested Universal Primer A PCR. TCRdb independently ran MiXCR on the 5' RACE reads; one entry per CDR3 protein. The sample has approximately 11,000 distinct CDR3 sequences, approximately 26% seen once; the top ten hold under 3%. The sorted Tregs were CD4+CD25+CD127-/low cells. Broader study findings: The TCR gene usage of tumor memory CD4+ T cells clustered together with blood and lymph node memory CD4+ cells and with lymph node naive CD4+ cells. The larger-cohort validation was restricted to a single TCR beta V-J rearrangement rather than whole repertoires. Tumor-infiltrating Treg TCR alpha and beta sequences overlapped most with tumor naive CD4+ T cells, then blood naive.

CDR3 length: 13 amino acids. Germline V gene data show CDR1 as SNHLY and CDR2 as FYNNEI. V was shortened by 1 base and J by 5 bases, with 8 bases between the two germline ends. The chain couples TRBV2 to TRBJ1-2, with D hard to call. Sample: Tregs sorted from a lymph node. This clonotype was sampled from a female donor with breast cancer. DNA for the CDR3: TGTGCCAGCAGTGAAGGCAGGTCTTATGGCTACACCTTC. It encodes CASSEGRSYGYTF. Together with reference TRBV2 and TRBJ1-2, the CDR3 gives the full variable domain: EPEVTQTPSHQVTQMGQEVILRCVPISNHLYFYWYRQILGQKVEFLVSFYNNEISEKSEIFDDQFSVERPDGSNFTLKIRSTKLEDSAMYFCASSEGRSYGYTFGSGTRLTVV.